This T cell receptor beta chain came from a study of blood T cell repertoires in COVID-19. Study-wide background: The origin of the acute and convalescent COVID-19 samples was the United States, Italy and Spain. PBMCs, B-cell-depleted T cells, or T cells provided the cDNA or gDNA that made up the material.

In germline, CDR1 is SGDLS, CDR2 YYNGEE. The CDR3 totals 15 residues. V was cut by 3 bases and J by 7 bases, with 14 bases left in between. Original processing methods: Estimates of nucleated cell counts were drawn from the amplification of reference gene primers. Using immunoSEQ multiplex PCR, the repertoire was profiled, and TCRdb retains in-frame clones only, with some absent. The V and J calls and clone size were taken over from that table, and D and trimming were inferred from the DNA. The repertoire holds hundreds of thousands of clones, with around 90% as singletons. The TCR was taken from a woman aged 25-40 years with acute or convalescent COVID-19. The sample comprised peripheral blood. The chain joins TRBV9 to TRBJ1-6; no firm D call. CDR3: CASSEEGTLNSPLHF. CDR3 sequence (DNA): TGTGCCAGCAGCGAGGAGGGAACTCTAAATTCACCCCTCCACTTT.